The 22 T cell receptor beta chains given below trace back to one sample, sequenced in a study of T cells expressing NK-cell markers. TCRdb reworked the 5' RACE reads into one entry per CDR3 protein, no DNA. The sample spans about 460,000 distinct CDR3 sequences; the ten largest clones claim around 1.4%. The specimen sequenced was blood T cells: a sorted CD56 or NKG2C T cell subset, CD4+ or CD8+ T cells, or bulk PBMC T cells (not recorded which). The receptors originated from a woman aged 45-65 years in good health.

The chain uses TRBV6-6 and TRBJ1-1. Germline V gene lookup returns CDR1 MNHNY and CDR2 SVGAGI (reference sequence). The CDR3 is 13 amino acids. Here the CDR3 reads CALTGGRRTEAFF.

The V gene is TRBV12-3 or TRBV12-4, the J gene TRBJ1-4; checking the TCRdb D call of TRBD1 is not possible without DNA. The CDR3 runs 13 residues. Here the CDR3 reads CASKGGRGEKLFF.

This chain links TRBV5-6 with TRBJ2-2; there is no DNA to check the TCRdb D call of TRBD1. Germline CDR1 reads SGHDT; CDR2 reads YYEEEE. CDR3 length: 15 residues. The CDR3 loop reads CASSAVTGLSGELFF.

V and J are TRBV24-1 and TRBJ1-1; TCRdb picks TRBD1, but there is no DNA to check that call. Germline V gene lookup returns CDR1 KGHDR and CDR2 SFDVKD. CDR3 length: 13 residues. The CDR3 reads CATEGAPGTEAFF.

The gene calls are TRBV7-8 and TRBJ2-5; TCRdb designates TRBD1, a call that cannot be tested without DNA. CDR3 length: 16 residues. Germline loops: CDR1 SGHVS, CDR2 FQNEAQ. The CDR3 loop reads CASSLVGTGVQGTQYF.

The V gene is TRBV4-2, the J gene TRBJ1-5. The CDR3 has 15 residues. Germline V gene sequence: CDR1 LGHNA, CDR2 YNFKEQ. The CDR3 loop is CASSQDGQGVQPQHF.

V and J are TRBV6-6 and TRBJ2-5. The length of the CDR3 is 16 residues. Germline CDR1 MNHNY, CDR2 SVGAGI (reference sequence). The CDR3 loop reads CASSYSNPGDQETQYF.

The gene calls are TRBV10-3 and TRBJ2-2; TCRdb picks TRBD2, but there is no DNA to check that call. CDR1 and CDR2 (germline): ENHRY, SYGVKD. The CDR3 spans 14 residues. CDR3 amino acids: CAIEGGGDTGELFF.

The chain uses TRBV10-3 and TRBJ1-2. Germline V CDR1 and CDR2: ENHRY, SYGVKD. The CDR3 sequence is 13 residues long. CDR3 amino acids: CAITERQNYGYTF.

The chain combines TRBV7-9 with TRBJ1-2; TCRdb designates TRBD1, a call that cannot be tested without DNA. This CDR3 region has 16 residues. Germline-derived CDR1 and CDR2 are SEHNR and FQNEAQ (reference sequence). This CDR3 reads CASSLVSGTGIYGYTF.

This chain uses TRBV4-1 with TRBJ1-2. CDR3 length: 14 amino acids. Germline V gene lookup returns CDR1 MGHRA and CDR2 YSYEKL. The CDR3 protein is CASSQDDYIVSSSF.

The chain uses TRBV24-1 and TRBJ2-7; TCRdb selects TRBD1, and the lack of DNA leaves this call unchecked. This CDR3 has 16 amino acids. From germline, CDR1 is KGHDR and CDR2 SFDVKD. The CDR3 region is CATSDFGSTGTYEQYF.

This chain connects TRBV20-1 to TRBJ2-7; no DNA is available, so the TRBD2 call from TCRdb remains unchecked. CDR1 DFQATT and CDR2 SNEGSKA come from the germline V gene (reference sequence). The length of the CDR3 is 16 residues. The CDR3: CSATIFGVSPNYEQYF.

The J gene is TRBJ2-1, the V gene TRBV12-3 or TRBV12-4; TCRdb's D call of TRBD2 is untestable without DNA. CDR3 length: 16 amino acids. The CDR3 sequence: CASSPDSGRAHNEQFF.

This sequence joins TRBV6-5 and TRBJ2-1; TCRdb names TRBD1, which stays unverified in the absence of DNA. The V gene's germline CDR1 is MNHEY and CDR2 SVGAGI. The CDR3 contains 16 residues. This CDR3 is CASSSHRGSTYNEQFF.

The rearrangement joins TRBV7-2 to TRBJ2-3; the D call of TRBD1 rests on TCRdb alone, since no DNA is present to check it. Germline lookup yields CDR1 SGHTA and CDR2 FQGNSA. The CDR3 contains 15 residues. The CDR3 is CASSSTGTGVEGKDF.

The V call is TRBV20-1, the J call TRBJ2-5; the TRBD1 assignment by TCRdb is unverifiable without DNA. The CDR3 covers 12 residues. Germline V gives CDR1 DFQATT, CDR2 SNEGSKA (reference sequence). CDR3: CSANVGEVFQYF.

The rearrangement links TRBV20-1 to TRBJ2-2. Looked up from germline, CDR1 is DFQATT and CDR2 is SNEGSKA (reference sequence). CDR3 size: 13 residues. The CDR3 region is CSAREVWTGELFF.

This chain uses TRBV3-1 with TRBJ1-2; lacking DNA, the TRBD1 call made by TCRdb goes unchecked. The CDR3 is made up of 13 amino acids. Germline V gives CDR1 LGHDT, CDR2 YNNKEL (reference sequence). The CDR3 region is CASSQRTGSINTF.

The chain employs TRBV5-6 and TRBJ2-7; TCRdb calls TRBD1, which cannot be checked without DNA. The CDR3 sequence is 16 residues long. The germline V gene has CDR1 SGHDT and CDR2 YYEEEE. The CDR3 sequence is CASSALGGQVSYEQYF.

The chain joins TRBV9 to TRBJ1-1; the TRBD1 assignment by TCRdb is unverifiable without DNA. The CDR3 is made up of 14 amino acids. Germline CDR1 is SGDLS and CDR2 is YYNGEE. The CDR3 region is CASSPPGRGKGAFF.

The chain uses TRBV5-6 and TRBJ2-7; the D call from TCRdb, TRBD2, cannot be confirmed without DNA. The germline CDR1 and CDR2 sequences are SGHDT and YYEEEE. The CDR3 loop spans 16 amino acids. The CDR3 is CASSLDPSGSVYEQYF.